This T cell receptor (beta chain) was profiled in a study of neurological immune-mediated disorders. Study conclusions and caveats: The most TCR clonal expansion was seen in HTLV-1-associated myelopathy, whereas the least was seen in multiple sclerosis, below the level in healthy controls.

In this sample, this clonotype turned up many times. The antigen remains undetermined. The cDNA was produced through 5'RACE with 10-nucleotide random UMIs. MiXCR was run by TCRdb on the 5' RACE reads, yielding one entry per CDR3 protein. The sample gives 25,000 to 30,000 distinct CDR3 sequences, roughly 25% of which show up once; 30% is in the top ten. The CDR3 contains 16 residues. Germline V gene lookup returns CDR1 SGDLS and CDR2 YYNGEE. V dropped 3 bases and J dropped 2; count of bases not matched to a gene: 9. Sorted libraries were made with approximately 920,000 CD4+ or CD8+ T cells. The chain couples TRBV9 to TRBJ2-3; 7 bases match TRBD2. This TCR was sampled from a man aged 50-59 years with HTLV-1-associated myelopathy (HAM/TSP). The sequencing sample was made of CD4+ T cells from blood. This CDR3 reads CASSAVGAGATDTQYF. The CDR3 region has the DNA TGTGCCAGCAGCGCGGTAGGGGCGGGAGCCACAGATACGCAGTATTTT. The full variable domain, completed using reference TRBV9 and TRBJ2-3, is DSGVTQTPKHLITATGQRVTLRCSPRSGDLSVYWYQQSLDQGLQFLIQYYNGEERAKGNILERFSAQQFPDLHSELNLSSLELGDSALYFCASSAVGAGATDTQYFGPGTRLTVL.